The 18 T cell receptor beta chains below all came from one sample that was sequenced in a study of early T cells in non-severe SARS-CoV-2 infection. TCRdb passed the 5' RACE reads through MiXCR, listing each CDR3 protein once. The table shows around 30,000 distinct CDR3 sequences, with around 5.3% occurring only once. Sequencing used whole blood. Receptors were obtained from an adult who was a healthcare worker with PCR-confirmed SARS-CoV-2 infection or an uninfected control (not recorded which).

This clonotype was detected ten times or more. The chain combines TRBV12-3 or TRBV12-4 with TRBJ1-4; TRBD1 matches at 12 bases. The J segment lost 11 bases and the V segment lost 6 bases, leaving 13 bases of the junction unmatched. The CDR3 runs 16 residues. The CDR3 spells CASSRGTGGLNGKLFF. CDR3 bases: TGTGCCAGCAGCCGGGGGACAGGGGGCCTTAATGGGAAACTGTTTTTT.

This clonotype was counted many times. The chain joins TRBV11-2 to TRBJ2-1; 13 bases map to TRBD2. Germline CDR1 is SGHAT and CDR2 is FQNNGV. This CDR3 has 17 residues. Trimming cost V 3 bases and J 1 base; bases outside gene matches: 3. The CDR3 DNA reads TGTGCCAGCAGCTTGGGACTAGCGGGACGTTCCTACAATGAGCAGTTCTTC. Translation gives CASSLGLAGRSYNEQFF.

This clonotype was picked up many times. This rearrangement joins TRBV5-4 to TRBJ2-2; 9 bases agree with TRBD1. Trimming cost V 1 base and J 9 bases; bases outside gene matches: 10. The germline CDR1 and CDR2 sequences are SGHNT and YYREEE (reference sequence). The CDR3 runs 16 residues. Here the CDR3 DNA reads TGTGCCAGCAGCTTGCCCGGGACAGGGCACGGAAGGGAGCTGTTTTTT. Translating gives CASSLPGTGHGRELFF.

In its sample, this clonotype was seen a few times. The CDR3 loop is CASSLGGGYEQYF. The CDR3 DNA reads as TGTGCCAGCAGCTTAGGGGGGGGCTACGAGCAGTACTTC. J is TRBJ2-7 and V is TRBV11-2; the match to TRBD2 covers 7 bases. Germline trimming cut 1 base from V and 3 bases from J; bases unmatched to any gene: 0. CDR3 size: 13 residues. Germline V CDR1 and CDR2: SGHAT, FQNNGV.

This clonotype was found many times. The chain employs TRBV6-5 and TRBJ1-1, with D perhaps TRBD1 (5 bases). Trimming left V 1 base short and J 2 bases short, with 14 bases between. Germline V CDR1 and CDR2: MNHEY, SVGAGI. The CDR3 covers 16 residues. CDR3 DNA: TGTGCCAGCAGTTACTGGGCGACAGCACTTAACACTGAAGCTTTCTTT. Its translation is CASSYWATALNTEAFF.

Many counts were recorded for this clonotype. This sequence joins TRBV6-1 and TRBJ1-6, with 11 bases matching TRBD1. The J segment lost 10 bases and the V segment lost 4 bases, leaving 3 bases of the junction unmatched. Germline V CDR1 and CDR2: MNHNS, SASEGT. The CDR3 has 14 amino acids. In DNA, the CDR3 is TGTGCCAGCAGTGGTGGGACAGGGGGATCACCCCTCCACTTT. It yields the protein CASSGGTGGSPLHF.

The chain's CDR3 is CASSPRGHEQYF. The CDR3 region has the DNA TGTGCCAGCAGCCCCAGGGGGCACGAGCAGTACTTC. This chain uses TRBV12-3 or TRBV12-4 with TRBJ2-7; 8 bases are a match to TRBD1. The trim removed 6 bases at V and 5 bases at J, leaving 3 bases unmatched. The CDR3 length is 12 residues.

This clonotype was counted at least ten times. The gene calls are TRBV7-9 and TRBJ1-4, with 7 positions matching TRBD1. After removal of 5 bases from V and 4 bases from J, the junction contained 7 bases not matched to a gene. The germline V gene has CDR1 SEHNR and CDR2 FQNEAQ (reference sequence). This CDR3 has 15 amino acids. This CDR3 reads CASSQGDSLNEKLFF. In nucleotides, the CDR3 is TGTGCCAGCAGCCAGGGGGACAGCCTTAATGAAAAACTGTTTTTT.

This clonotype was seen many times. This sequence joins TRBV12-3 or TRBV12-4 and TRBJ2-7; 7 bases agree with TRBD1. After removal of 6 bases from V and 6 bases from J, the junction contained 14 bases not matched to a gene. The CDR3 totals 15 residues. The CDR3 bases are TGTGCCAGCAGGCCTTCTGCAGGGGGATTTGGCGAGCAGTACTTC. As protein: CASRPSAGGFGEQYF.

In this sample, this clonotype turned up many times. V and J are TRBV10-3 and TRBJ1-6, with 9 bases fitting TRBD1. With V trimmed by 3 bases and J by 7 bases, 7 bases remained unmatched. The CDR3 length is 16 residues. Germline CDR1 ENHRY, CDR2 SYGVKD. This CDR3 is CAISDSSGTGNSPLHF. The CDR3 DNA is TGTGCCATCAGTGACTCGTCCGGGACAGGGAATTCACCCCTCCACTTT.

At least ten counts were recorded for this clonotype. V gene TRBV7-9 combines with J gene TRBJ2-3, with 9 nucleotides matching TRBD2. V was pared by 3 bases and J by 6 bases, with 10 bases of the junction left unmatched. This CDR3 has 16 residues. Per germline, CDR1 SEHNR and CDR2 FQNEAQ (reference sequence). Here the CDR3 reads CASSFLPAGGFDTQYF. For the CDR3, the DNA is TGTGCCAGCAGCTTTCTTCCAGCGGGAGGATTCGATACGCAGTATTTT.

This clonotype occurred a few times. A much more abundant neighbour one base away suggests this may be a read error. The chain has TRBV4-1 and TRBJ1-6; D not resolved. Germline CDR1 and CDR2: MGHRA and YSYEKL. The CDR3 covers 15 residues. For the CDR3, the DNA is TGCACCAGCAGCCAAGATGAGTGGTATAATTCACCCCTCCACTTT. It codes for CTSSQDEWYNSPLHF.

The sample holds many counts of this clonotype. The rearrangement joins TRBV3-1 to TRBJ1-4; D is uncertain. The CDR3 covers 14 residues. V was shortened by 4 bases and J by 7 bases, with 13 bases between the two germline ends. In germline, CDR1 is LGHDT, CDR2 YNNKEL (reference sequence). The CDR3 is CASSPSIIGEKLFF. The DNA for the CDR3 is TGTGCCAGCAGCCCGAGTATAATTGGTGAAAAACTGTTTTTT.

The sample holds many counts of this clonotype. CDR3 coding DNA: TGTGCCAGCAGCTTCTCGAGGGGGGACCAAGAGACCCAGTACTTC. Translation: CASSFSRGDQETQYF. The J gene is TRBJ2-5, the V gene TRBV11-2; D could derive from TRBD1 or TRBD2 (6 bases each). V dropped 3 bases and J dropped 0 bases, with 11 bases sitting between them. The CDR3 loop spans 15 amino acids. Germline values: CDR1 SGHAT, CDR2 FQNNGV.

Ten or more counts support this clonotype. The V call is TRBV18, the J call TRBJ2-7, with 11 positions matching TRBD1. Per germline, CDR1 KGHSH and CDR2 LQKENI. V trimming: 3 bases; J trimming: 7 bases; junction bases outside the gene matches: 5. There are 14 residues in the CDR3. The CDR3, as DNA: TGTGCCAGCTCACCCGGACAGGGGGCGAGGGAGCAGTACTTC. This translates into CASSPGQGAREQYF.

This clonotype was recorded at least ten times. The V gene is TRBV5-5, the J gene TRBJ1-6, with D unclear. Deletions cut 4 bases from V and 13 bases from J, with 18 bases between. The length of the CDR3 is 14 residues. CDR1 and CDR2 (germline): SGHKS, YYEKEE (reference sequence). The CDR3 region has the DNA TGTGCCAGCAGCCCTGGTGCACAATTTCACCCCCTCCACTTT. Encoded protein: CASSPGAQFHPLHF.

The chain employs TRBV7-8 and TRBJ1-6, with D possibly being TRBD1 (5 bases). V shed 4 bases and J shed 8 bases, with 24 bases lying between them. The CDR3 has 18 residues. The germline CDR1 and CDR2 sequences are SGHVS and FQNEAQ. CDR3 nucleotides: TGTGCCAGCAGCTGGCCAGGGAGGCGAAGTCTTGAGGATTCACCCCTCCACTTT. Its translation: CASSWPGRRSLEDSPLHF.

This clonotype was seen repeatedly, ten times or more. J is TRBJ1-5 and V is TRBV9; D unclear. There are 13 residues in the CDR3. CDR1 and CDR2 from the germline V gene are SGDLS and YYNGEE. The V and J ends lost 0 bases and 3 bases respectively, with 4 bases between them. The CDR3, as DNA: TGTGCCAGCAGCGTAGGACACAATCAGCCCCAGCATTTT. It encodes CASSVGHNQPQHF.